A selection of T cell receptor beta chains follows, all from one sample in a study of blood T cell repertoires in COVID-19. The repertoire was sequenced with immunoSEQ multiplex PCR; TCRdb's copy has only in-frame clones and lacks some. The top ten hold 7.1% of the sample, which has 350,000 to 450,000 clones, 80% to 90% seen once. The sequencing input was peripheral blood. The source of these receptors is a woman aged 55-69 years with COVID-19, enrolled during active disease. The CDR3 runs from the conserved cysteine through the conserved F or W. A D gene is named only where the DNA matches it firmly. Only some rows state a clone size, as once, few, many or a class for expanded clones.

clone_size j_call d_call v_call cdr3_aa cdr3_nt
- TRBJ1-4 - TRBV9 CASSVSAGWGEKLFF TGTGCCAGCAGCGTGAGTGCAGGGTGGGGTGAAAAACTGTTTTTT
- TRBJ2-1 - TRBV5-1 CASSLMWGDNEQFF TGCGCCAGCAGCTTGATGTGGGGGGACAATGAGCAGTTCTTC
- TRBJ2-7 TRBD2 TRBV11-3 CASSLSGGSSYEQYF TGTGCCAGCAGCCTCAGCGGGGGGAGCTCCTACGAGCAGTACTTC
- TRBJ1-5 TRBD1 TRBV19 CASSMRTGGASGQPQHF TGTGCCAGTAGTATGAGGACAGGGGGCGCTTCGGGTCAGCCCCAGCATTTT
once TRBJ1-2 TRBD1 TRBV6-1 CASSEGPDRGYGYTF TGTGCCAGCAGTGAAGGTCCGGACAGGGGCTATGGCTACACCTTC
- TRBJ1-2 TRBD1 TRBV14 CASSGDRVPNYGYTF TGTGCCAGCAGCGGCGACAGGGTACCTAACTATGGCTACACCTTC
few TRBJ1-4 - TRBV7-3 CASSPSGGDNEKLFF TGTGCCAGCAGCCCATCGGGTGGCGATAATGAAAAACTGTTTTTT
- TRBJ2-1 - TRBV27 CASSFLGSHEQFF TGTGCCAGCAGTTTTCTAGGGAGTCATGAGCAGTTCTTC
- TRBJ1-2 - TRBV5-6 CASSQRTGFYGYTF TGTGCCAGCAGCCAGCGCACAGGGTTCTATGGCTACACCTTC
- TRBJ2-1 - TRBV16 CASSQSGALEQFF TGTGCCAGCAGCCAATCGGGGGCGCTCGAGCAGTTCTTC
- TRBJ1-2 - TRBV5-1 CASSSPFLDSADYGYTF TGCGCCAGCAGCTCCCCCTTCTTGGACAGCGCCGACTATGGCTACACCTTC
- TRBJ2-7 TRBD2 TRBV7-8 CASSAERLAGIYEQYF TGTGCCAGCAGCGCCGAACGACTAGCGGGGATCTACGAGCAGTACTTC
- TRBJ2-5 TRBD1 TRBV5-1 CASSLGTGDQETQYF TGCGCCAGCAGCTTAGGTACAGGGGATCAAGAGACCCAGTACTTC
- TRBJ1-2 - TRBV24-1 CATSDPSREDGYTF TGTGCCACCAGTGATCCAAGCAGGGAAGATGGCTACACCTTC
- TRBJ2-2 - TRBV5-1 CASSFAGVGTGELFF TGCGCCAGCAGCTTTGCAGGCGTGGGCACCGGGGAGCTGTTTTTT
- TRBJ1-3 - TRBV2 CASHEGAGNTIYF TGTGCCAGCCATGAGGGGGCTGGAAACACCATATATTTT
once TRBJ1-2 - TRBV12-3/TRBV12-4 CASRKTRGYGYTF TGTGCCAGCAGAAAAACCAGGGGCTATGGCTACACCTTC
- TRBJ1-2 - TRBV4-2 CASSQEAGEFYGYTF TGTGCCAGCAGCCAAGAGGCAGGCGAGTTCTATGGCTACACCTTC
- TRBJ1-1 TRBD1 TRBV30 CAWTNLGRGRNTEAFF TGTGCCTGGACTAACCTGGGAAGGGGGCGGAACACTGAAGCTTTCTTT
- TRBJ2-3 - TRBV5-1 CASSLSRDTQYF TGCGCCAGCAGCCTGAGTCGAGATACGCAGTATTTT